These T cell receptor beta chains were read from a single sample in a study of blood T cells in healthy people across ages. TCRdb reprocessed the 5' RACE reads with MiXCR, giving one entry per CDR3 protein. The sample holds 1,500,000 or so distinct CDR3 sequences, around 55% seen once. Specimen: blood. The receptors were gathered from a young man in good health. The CDR3 runs from the conserved cysteine through the conserved F or W. A D gene is named only where the DNA matches it firmly. Clone size is stated in some rows and not others, as once, few, many or a class when expanded.

V gene: TRBV6-1
D gene: -
J gene: TRBJ2-1
clone size: -
CDR3 DNA: TGTGCCAGCAGTGCGGGACGGAGCTCCTACAATGAGCAGTTCTTC
CDR3 protein: CASSAGRSSYNEQFF

V gene: TRBV5-1
D gene: -
J gene: TRBJ2-7
clone size: few
CDR3 DNA: TGCGCCAGCAGTTATACGGGACGCACCTACGAGCAGTACTTC
CDR3 protein: CASSYTGRTYEQYF

V gene: TRBV7-9
D gene: -
J gene: TRBJ1-2
clone size: -
CDR3 DNA: TGTGCCAGCAGCTTTAGTAATGGCTACACCTTC
CDR3 protein: CASSFSNGYTF

V gene: TRBV5-1
D gene: TRBD1
J gene: TRBJ2-3
clone size: -
CDR3 DNA: TGCGCCAGCAGCTTGTGGGGACAGGAGACAGATACGCAGTATTTT
CDR3 protein: CASSLWGQETDTQYF

V gene: TRBV29-1
D gene: -
J gene: TRBJ1-1
clone size: few
CDR3 DNA: TGCAGCGTTGAAGCAGCCGAAGCTTTCTTT
CDR3 protein: CSVEAAEAFF

V gene: TRBV29-1
D gene: -
J gene: TRBJ1-1
clone size: -
CDR3 DNA: TGCAGCGTTGAGAGGACGAACACTGAAGCTTTCTTT
CDR3 protein: CSVERTNTEAFF

V gene: TRBV6-2/TRBV6-3
D gene: TRBD1
J gene: TRBJ1-5
clone size: -
CDR3 DNA: TGTGCCAGCAGTTACTCGATCTTCCAGGGGGGAATTAGCAATCAGCCCCAGCATTTT
CDR3 protein: CASSYSIFQGGISNQPQHF

V gene: TRBV3-1
D gene: -
J gene: TRBJ2-3
clone size: -
CDR3 DNA: TGTGCCAGCAGCCAAGGTGGGACTTGGCTAGCGTTAAACCCATCTAGCACAGATACGCAGTATTTT
CDR3 protein: CASSQGGTWLALNPSSTDTQYF

V gene: TRBV4-1
D gene: TRBD1
J gene: TRBJ1-2
clone size: -
CDR3 DNA: TGCGCCAGCAGCCAGAGGTCGACAGGGTTCTATGGCTACACCTTC
CDR3 protein: CASSQRSTGFYGYTF

V gene: TRBV20-1
D gene: TRBD2
J gene: TRBJ2-7
clone size: -
CDR3 DNA: TGCAGTGCTAGACTAGCGGGAGGGTCGGAGCAGTACTTC
CDR3 protein: CSARLAGGSEQYF

V gene: TRBV2
D gene: -
J gene: TRBJ2-4
clone size: -
CDR3 DNA: TGTGCCAGCAATGCGGCTCCCTCAAACATTCAGTACTTC
CDR3 protein: CASNAAPSNIQYF

V gene: TRBV30
D gene: -
J gene: TRBJ2-1
clone size: -
CDR3 DNA: TGTGCCTGGAGTGCCTTTGGATACAATGAGCAGTTCTTC
CDR3 protein: CAWSAFGYNEQFF

V gene: TRBV12-5
D gene: TRBD1
J gene: TRBJ1-2
clone size: -
CDR3 DNA: TGTGCTAGTGGAGACGGGACAGGGGGCTGTGGCTACACCTTC
CDR3 protein: CASGDGTGGCGYTF

V gene: TRBV15
D gene: -
J gene: TRBJ2-3
clone size: -
CDR3 DNA: TGTGCCACCAGCAGTCTAACGGGCACAGATACGCAGTATTTT
CDR3 protein: CATSSLTGTDTQYF

V gene: TRBV20-1
D gene: -
J gene: TRBJ2-1
clone size: once
CDR3 DNA: TGCAGTGCTAGAAATACTTGGGCTAATGAGCAGTTCTTC
CDR3 protein: CSARNTWANEQFF

V gene: TRBV7-8
D gene: TRBD2
J gene: TRBJ2-1
clone size: few
CDR3 DNA: TGTGCCAGCAGCTTAGAAGTACTAGCGATGTACAATGAGCAGTTCTTC
CDR3 protein: CASSLEVLAMYNEQFF

V gene: TRBV4-1
D gene: TRBD1
J gene: TRBJ2-1
clone size: -
CDR3 DNA: TGCGCCAGCAGCCAAAGACAGGGGCCCTACAATGAGCAGTTCTTC
CDR3 protein: CASSQRQGPYNEQFF

V gene: TRBV29-1
D gene: TRBD1
J gene: TRBJ1-1
clone size: few
CDR3 DNA: TGCAGCGTTTCGACAGGGGGCTCAGGAACTGAAGCTTTCTTT
CDR3 protein: CSVSTGGSGTEAFF

V gene: TRBV20-1
D gene: -
J gene: TRBJ2-7
clone size: -
CDR3 DNA: TGCAGTGCTAGAGACAGGGATTTAACCTACGAGCAGTACTTC
CDR3 protein: CSARDRDLTYEQYF

V gene: TRBV12-3/TRBV12-4
D gene: TRBD2
J gene: TRBJ2-1
clone size: -
CDR3 DNA: TGTGCCAGCAGCCGCTACCGGACCGGGACTAGCGGGAGTAATGAGCAGTTCTTC
CDR3 protein: CASSRYRTGTSGSNEQFF

V gene: TRBV28
D gene: -
J gene: TRBJ2-1
clone size: -
CDR3 DNA: TGTGCCAGCATGCTGGTTGGTAATGAGCAGTTCTTC
CDR3 protein: CASMLVGNEQFF

V gene: TRBV20-1
D gene: TRBD1
J gene: TRBJ1-5
clone size: once
CDR3 DNA: TGCAGTGCTAGAGTGCAGGGGGCTGGTCAGCCCCAGCATTTT
CDR3 protein: CSARVQGAGQPQHF

V gene: TRBV15
D gene: -
J gene: TRBJ2-1
clone size: -
CDR3 DNA: TGTGCCACCAGCAGAGACGGCCCTAATGAGCAGTTCTTC
CDR3 protein: CATSRDGPNEQFF

V gene: TRBV4-3
D gene: TRBD1
J gene: TRBJ1-4
clone size: -
CDR3 DNA: TGCGCCAGCAGCCAAGAAGGGACAGGGAGAACTAATGAAAAACTGTTTTTT
CDR3 protein: CASSQEGTGRTNEKLFF

V gene: TRBV5-1
D gene: -
J gene: TRBJ2-3
clone size: -
CDR3 DNA: TGCGCCAGCAATCCGGCGGTAAGCACAGATACGCAGTATTTT
CDR3 protein: CASNPAVSTDTQYF

V gene: TRBV28
D gene: -
J gene: TRBJ1-6
clone size: -
CDR3 DNA: TGTGCCAGCAGGATTGCCGGGGTCTATAATTCACCCCTCCACTTT
CDR3 protein: CASRIAGVYNSPLHF

V gene: TRBV6-5
D gene: -
J gene: TRBJ2-1
clone size: few
CDR3 DNA: TGTGCCAGCAGTTACCTTATGTTCCGCGAGCAGTTCTTC
CDR3 protein: CASSYLMFREQFF

V gene: TRBV16
D gene: TRBD1
J gene: TRBJ2-7
clone size: -
CDR3 DNA: TGTGCCGGCAGCGGAACACAGGGGGCAAGCGAGCAGTACTTC
CDR3 protein: CAGSGTQGASEQYF

V gene: TRBV29-1
D gene: -
J gene: TRBJ1-1
clone size: -
CDR3 DNA: TGCAGCGTCCGAAGGAGGACAGCCCCCATAGCTTTCTTT
CDR3 protein: CSVRRRTAPIAFF

V gene: TRBV21-1
D gene: -
J gene: TRBJ1-5
clone size: few
CDR3 DNA: TGTGCCAGCAGCATTTTTACCAGCAATCAGCCCCAGCATTTT
CDR3 protein: CASSIFTSNQPQHF

V gene: TRBV10-3
D gene: TRBD2
J gene: TRBJ2-1
clone size: few
CDR3 DNA: TGTGCCATTCGGACTAGTGGGGACTCCTACAATGAGCAGTTCTTC
CDR3 protein: CAIRTSGDSYNEQFF

V gene: TRBV11-2
D gene: -
J gene: TRBJ2-1
clone size: -
CDR3 DNA: TGTGCCAGCAGCCCCAAGCGGCTCCTAACCAATGAGCAGTTCTTC
CDR3 protein: CASSPKRLLTNEQFF

V gene: TRBV6-6
D gene: -
J gene: TRBJ1-5
clone size: few
CDR3 DNA: TGTGCCAGCAGTTACGGGGGGTATCAGCCCCAGCATTTT
CDR3 protein: CASSYGGYQPQHF

V gene: TRBV27
D gene: TRBD1
J gene: TRBJ1-2
clone size: -
CDR3 DNA: TGTGCCAGCAGTGTCTCAGTTGGGACAGGTGGCTACACCTTC
CDR3 protein: CASSVSVGTGGYTF

V gene: TRBV29-1
D gene: -
J gene: TRBJ2-3
clone size: many
CDR3 DNA: TGCAGCGCTGCGGGGGCCCATTCTAGCACAGATACGCAGTATTTT
CDR3 protein: CSAAGAHSSTDTQYF

V gene: TRBV27
D gene: -
J gene: TRBJ1-5
clone size: -
CDR3 DNA: TGTGCCAGCAGTCCCAGGCTGTACAATCATCCCCAGCATTTT
CDR3 protein: CASSPRLYNHPQHF

V gene: TRBV6-6
D gene: -
J gene: TRBJ1-5
clone size: few
CDR3 DNA: TGTGCCAGCAGTTATAGACGGCTTAGCAATCAGCCCCAGCATTTT
CDR3 protein: CASSYRRLSNQPQHF

V gene: TRBV29-1
D gene: -
J gene: TRBJ1-2
clone size: -
CDR3 DNA: TGCAGCGTTGAAGGGGGCAACCCTAACTATGGCTACACCTTC
CDR3 protein: CSVEGGNPNYGYTF

V gene: TRBV29-1
D gene: -
J gene: TRBJ2-5
clone size: -
CDR3 DNA: TGCAGCGTAGCATCGGGACGCACCAAAGAGACCCAGTACTTC
CDR3 protein: CSVASGRTKETQYF

V gene: TRBV5-1
D gene: TRBD2
J gene: TRBJ2-5
clone size: -
CDR3 DNA: TGCGCCAGCAGCTTCGGAGGGACTAGCGGGATGTGGGAGACCCAGTACTTC
CDR3 protein: CASSFGGTSGMWETQYF

V gene: TRBV20-1
D gene: TRBD1
J gene: TRBJ1-2
clone size: -
CDR3 DNA: TGCAGTGCTAGAGTGGAGGTGGCAGGGGGTGGCTACACCTTC
CDR3 protein: CSARVEVAGGGYTF

V gene: TRBV27
D gene: -
J gene: TRBJ1-1
clone size: -
CDR3 DNA: TGTGCCAGCAGTTTCAAGCGGGACAATGAAGCTTTCTTT
CDR3 protein: CASSFKRDNEAFF

V gene: TRBV20-1
D gene: -
J gene: TRBJ1-5
clone size: -
CDR3 DNA: TGCAGTGCTAGAGCCGTGGGGGAAATAAGTCAGCCCCAGCATTTT
CDR3 protein: CSARAVGEISQPQHF